Sequencing of this T cell receptor (beta chain) was carried out in a study of beta chain features in type 1 diabetes. Overall study findings and caveats: People with Type 1 diabetes carried modestly yet significantly shorter TCRB CDR3s in all four CD4+ subsets.

This clone was found a few times. Its target is not known. With V trimmed by 0 bases and J by 7 bases, 8 bases remained unmatched. CDR3 length equals 16 residues. Germline CDR1 reads SGDLS; CDR2 reads YYNGEE. What was sequenced were expressed TCRB transcripts, since all of the isolated RNA had been reverse transcribed. The method was immunoSEQ multiplex PCR; TCRdb's version includes in-frame clones alone and lacks a portion of them. The sample carries around 250,000 clones, roughly 21% recorded once. Only one heparinised blood draw was taken per donor, and its volume averaged around 120 mL. Specimen: naive CD4+ T cells from blood. This sequence originates from a woman in her thirties or forties with type 1 diabetes. The chain carries TRBV9 and TRBJ2-1; TRBD2 matches at 9 bases. CDR3 DNA sequence: TGTGCCAGCAGCGTAGTATCCAGCGGGAGGAGGAATGAGCAGTTCTTC. Amino acid sequence: CASSVVSSGRRNEQFF.